This T cell receptor (beta chain) emerged from a study of T cell repertoires in cytomegalovirus infection. Whole-study context: Researchers turned to recently identified HLA-C-restricted CMV epitopes as well as well-studied HLA-B-restricted ones.

Study findings and constraints: Dominant in the ex vivo response were TCR beta clonotypes restricted by HLA-C and specific for CMV. People with CMV and the relevant HLA were identified by cumulative public TCR beta family frequency.

V was clipped by 5 bases and J by 5 bases, with 13 bases between them. CDR1 is KGHSH and CDR2 is LQKENI in the germline V gene. The length of the CDR3 is 14 residues. With regard to this clonotype: Its antigen is undetermined.

TCRdb re-called the reads through MiXCR, storing one row per CDR3 protein. The profile shows over 250,000 distinct CDR3 sequences, about 20% of them singletons. Sequencing was performed on cultured PBMCs, taken from culture after CMV antigen stimulation. The rearrangement uses TRBV18 and TRBJ2-1; D tentatively reads TRBD1 or TRBD2 (5 bases each). The receptor was derived from a human donor in good health (CMV status not recorded). Some clones in this sample may be carry-over from other donors' samples. In DNA form, the CDR3 reads TGTGCCAGCTCATTCACCCGGGGCAACAATGAGCAGTTCTTC. Protein: CASSFTRGNNEQFF.